This is a list of T cell receptor beta chains from one sample in a study of T cell responses to AZD1222 COVID-19 vaccine. Here immunoSEQ multiplex PCR was the method, and the copy in TCRdb shows in-frame clones only, minus some. The sample yields fewer than 150,000 clones, approximately 90% seen once. This specimen was peripheral blood, taken 28 days after the second AZD1222 dose. Receptor source: an adult who received the AZD1222 COVID-19 vaccine. The conserved cysteine and the conserved F or W are not part of the CDR3 here. Fields, in order: V gene, CDR3 length, CDR3 protein.

>TRBV7-2|15
ASSPPGGAISYNEQF
>TRBV27|13
ASKERGTLAYEQY
>TRBV5-4|14
ASSLEGAGGHETQY
>TRBV12-5|11
ASGSPSDTEAF
>TRBV10-3|13
AISAALSPQDTQY
>TRBV19|12
ASKWDPSTDTQY
>TRBV28|13
ASSTGTSGKETQY
>TRBV6-1|13
ASSENDRRVFGYT
>TRBV5-6|11
ASSLQGSYGYT
>TRBV7-9|12
ASSGAPRSSPLH
>TRBV10-3|13
AISKDRGDLYEQY
>TRBV3-1/TRBV3-2|13
ASSQLMESGNTIY
>TRBV30|9
ALTDRTEAF
>TRBV28|16
ASSPSRGMGSYNSPLH
>TRBV6-4|15
ASSDSGLAGGTGELF
>TRBV28|14
ASSFSGQGVGYGYT
>TRBV19|10
ASLSGQNTIY
>TRBV4-1|13
ASSHVGQGNHEQF
>TRBV7-2|13
ASSLRAANTGELF
>TRBV7-8|16
ASTPTGGGFFWNTEAF
>TRBV5-8|13
ASSLGVKGQGEAF
>TRBV5-1|13
ASSAQGGSGNTIY
>TRBV10-1|15
ASSDAGPGQDSDTQY
>TRBV28|11
ASTLNLNYGYT
>TRBV10-3|10
AISESGEKLF
>TRBV9|12
ASSEYLGQTEAF
>TRBV30|9
AWGQRAGAF
>TRBV5-6|12
ASSLAVRAGGYT
>TRBV5-1|13
ASSQASGSIRELF
>TRBV18|13
ASSPKTDIQGQQY
>TRBV3-1/TRBV3-2|11
ASSHSGTGEQY
>TRBV28|10
ATTSRSTEAF
>TRBV19|13
ASSITVGHANTQY
>TRBV7-2|12
ASSHSGAKNIQY
>TRBV9|13
ASSVRGGESDTQY
>TRBV2|11
ASSWTGEETQY
>TRBV7-3|13
ASSSTGQLNTEAF
>TRBV27|15
ASSLVGLGRSHYGYT
>TRBV4-1|11
ASSQVKDREQF
>TRBV7-9|12
ASSLSTRLNEQF
>TRBV19|13
ASSRRDRTSYGYT
>TRBV24-1|14
ATSDLGPSGANVLT
>TRBV5-4|12
ASRAGTEMYGYT
>TRBV2|11
ASRGAPNEKLF
>TRBV4-1|13
ASSQARGVPYEQY
>TRBV3-1/TRBV3-2|14
ASRRSGSGRGYEQY
>TRBV6-2/TRBV6-3|12
ASSYLGQYNEQF
>TRBV7-3|13
ASSPGRGAPYEQY
>TRBV5-1|14
ASSQLAGSSYNEQF
>TRBV6-5|13
ASSYSMGGDTEAF
>TRBV18|12
ASSLDRLNTEAF
>TRBV11-2|17
ASSLAWRGRQEGYNEQF
>TRBV19|14
ASSIRAEYFNTEAF
>TRBV14|9
ASSHYNEQF
>TRBV20-1|8
SVLNQPQH
>TRBV5-1|12
ASSLRGLGTEAF
>TRBV27|9
ASRIRGEQY
>TRBV6-5|12
ASSSFLGDQPQH
>TRBV24-1|13
ATSDSARLKETQY
>TRBV7-8|12
ASSLGEGNTEAF